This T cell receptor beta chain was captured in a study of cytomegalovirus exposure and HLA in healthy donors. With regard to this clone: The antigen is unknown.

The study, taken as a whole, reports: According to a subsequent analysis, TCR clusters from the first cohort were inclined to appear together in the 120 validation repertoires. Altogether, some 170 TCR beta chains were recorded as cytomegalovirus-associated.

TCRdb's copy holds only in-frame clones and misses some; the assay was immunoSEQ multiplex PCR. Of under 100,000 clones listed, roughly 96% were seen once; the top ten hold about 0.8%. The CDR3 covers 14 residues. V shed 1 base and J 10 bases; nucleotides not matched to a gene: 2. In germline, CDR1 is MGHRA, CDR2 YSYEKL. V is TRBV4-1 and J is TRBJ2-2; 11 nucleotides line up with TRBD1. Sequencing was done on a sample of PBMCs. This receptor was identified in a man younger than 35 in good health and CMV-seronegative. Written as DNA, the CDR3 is TGCGCCAGCAGCCAAGGGACAGGGGGCTTGGAGCTGTTTTTT. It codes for CASSQGTGGLELFF.